This is a list of T cell receptor beta chains from one sample in a study of blood T cell repertoires in COVID-19. TCRdb's copy holds only in-frame clones and misses some; the assay was immunoSEQ multiplex PCR. Of under 200,000 clones listed, around 91% are singletons. Sequencing was carried out using PBMCs or T cells enriched from blood (not recorded which). The receptors here all came from a woman between 18 and 29 years old who had recovered from COVID-19. CDR3s include the opening cysteine and the closing phenylalanine or tryptophan. The D gene is left open where the match is weak. Rows may omit the clone size; those that give it use once, few, many or a size class.

size	D	V	J	CDR3	DNA
-	-	TRBV11-2	TRBJ2-3	CASSLGGTARSSTDTQYF	TGTGCCAGCAGCTTAGGCGGAACGGCCCGATCTAGCACAGATACGCAGTATTTT
-	TRBD2	TRBV30	TRBJ2-7	CAWSGKTSRSYEQYF	TGTGCCTGGAGTGGGAAGACTAGCAGATCCTACGAGCAGTACTTC
once	TRBD2	TRBV4-1	TRBJ2-1	CASSEGGLADSRRDNEQFF	TGCGCCAGCAGCGAAGGGGGACTAGCGGATTCAAGGCGAGACAATGAGCAGTTCTTC
-	TRBD2	TRBV6-2/TRBV6-3	TRBJ2-3	CASSPGRVGTDTQYF	TGTGCCAGCAGCCCCGGGAGGGTGGGCACAGATACGCAGTATTTT
-	-	TRBV6-5	TRBJ1-4	CASRGGEKLFF	TGTGCCAGCAGAGGGGGAGAAAAACTGTTTTTT
-	-	TRBV18	TRBJ1-3	CASSTGPGNTIYF	TGTGCCAGCTCAACAGGGCCTGGAAACACCATATATTTT
-	-	TRBV28	TRBJ2-7	CASTISLDSSYEQYF	TGTGCCAGCACTATTAGTTTGGACTCCTCCTACGAGCAGTACTTC
-	-	TRBV5-8	TRBJ2-7	CASSLDRRAWGEYF	TGTGCCAGCAGCTTGGACAGAAGGGCGTGGGGCGAGTACTTC
-	-	TRBV4-3	TRBJ2-3	CASSLLGGSTDTQYF	TGCGCCAGCAGCCTTCTCGGAGGGAGCACAGATACGCAGTATTTT
-	TRBD1	TRBV4-1	TRBJ1-1	CASSSTGGNTEAFF	TGCGCCAGCAGCTCCACAGGGGGGAACACTGAAGCTTTCTTT
many	TRBD2	TRBV27	TRBJ2-7	CASSPWTSGAYEQYF	TGTGCCAGCAGTCCCTGGACTAGCGGGGCCTACGAGCAGTACTTC
once	-	TRBV9	TRBJ1-1	CASSVDRDRTEAFF	TGTGCCAGCAGCGTAGACAGGGATCGGACTGAAGCTTTCTTT
-	-	TRBV12-3/TRBV12-4	TRBJ2-5	CASSLRRKETQYF	TGTGCCAGCAGTTTAAGGAGAAAAGAGACCCAGTACTTC
-	-	TRBV9	TRBJ1-1	CASSVVDTLNTEAFF	TGTGCCAGCAGCGTAGTCGACACCTTGAACACTGAAGCTTTCTTT
few	-	TRBV11-2	TRBJ2-7	CASSLEAEKAYEQYF	TGTGCCAGCAGCTTAGAGGCGGAAAAGGCCTACGAGCAGTACTTC
-	-	TRBV4-2	TRBJ2-3	CASSHRPPSMGTESLSTDTQYF	TGTGCCAGCAGCCATCGCCCACCGTCCATGGGGACTGAATCACTTAGCACAGATACGCAGTATTTT
once	-	TRBV7-8	TRBJ2-3	CASTAGPSTDTQYF	TGTGCCAGCACTGCGGGCCCTAGCACAGATACGCAGTATTTT
-	-	TRBV30	TRBJ1-3	CAWSVGRGRLSGNTIYF	TGTGCCTGGAGTGTAGGGCGGGGCCGGCTCTCTGGAAACACCATATATTTT